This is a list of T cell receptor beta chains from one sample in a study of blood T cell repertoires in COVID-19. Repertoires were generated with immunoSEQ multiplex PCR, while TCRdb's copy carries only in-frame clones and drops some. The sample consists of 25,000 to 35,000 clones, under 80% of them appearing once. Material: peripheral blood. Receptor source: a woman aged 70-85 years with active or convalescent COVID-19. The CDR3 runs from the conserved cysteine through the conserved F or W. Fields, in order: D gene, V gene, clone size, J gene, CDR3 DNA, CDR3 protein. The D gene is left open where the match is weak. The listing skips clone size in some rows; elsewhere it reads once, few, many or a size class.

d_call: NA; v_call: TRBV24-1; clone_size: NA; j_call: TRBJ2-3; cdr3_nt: TGTGCCACCAGTGAAACGGGGGGCGCAGATACGCAGTATTTT; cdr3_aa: CATSETGGADTQYF
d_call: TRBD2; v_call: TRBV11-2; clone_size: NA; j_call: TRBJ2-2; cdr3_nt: TGTGCCAGCAGTTTGGGGACTACGGTTTTCGGGGAGCTGTTTTTT; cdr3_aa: CASSLGTTVFGELFF
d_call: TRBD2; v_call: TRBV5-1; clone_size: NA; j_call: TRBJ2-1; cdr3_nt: TGCGCCAGCAGCTTGATAGCGGGAGTAAGCTACAATGAGCAGTTCTTC; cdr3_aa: CASSLIAGVSYNEQFF
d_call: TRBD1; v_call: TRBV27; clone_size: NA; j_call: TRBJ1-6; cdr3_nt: TGTGCCAGCAGTCCACACCGGGACAGGGGTAATTCACCCCTCCACTTT; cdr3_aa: CASSPHRDRGNSPLHF
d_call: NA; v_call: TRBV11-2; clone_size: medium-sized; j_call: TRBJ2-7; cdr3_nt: TGTGCCAGCACCTACCTCTCGGGTCCAGGGCCATACGAGCAGTACTTC; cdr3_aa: CASTYLSGPGPYEQYF
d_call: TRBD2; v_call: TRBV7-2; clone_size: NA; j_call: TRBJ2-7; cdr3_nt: TGTGCCAGCAGCGTTACTAGCGCCTACTACGAGCAGTACTTC; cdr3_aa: CASSVTSAYYEQYF
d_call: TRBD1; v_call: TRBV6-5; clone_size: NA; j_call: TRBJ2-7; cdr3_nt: TGTGCCAGCACCCTGGACAGGGGTTTGTCCTACGAGCAGTACTTC; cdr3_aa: CASTLDRGLSYEQYF
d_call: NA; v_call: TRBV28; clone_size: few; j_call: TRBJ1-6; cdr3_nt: TGTGCCAGCAGAGACAACTTCAGAAGTGGATCACCCCTCCACTTT; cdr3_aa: CASRDNFRSGSPLHF
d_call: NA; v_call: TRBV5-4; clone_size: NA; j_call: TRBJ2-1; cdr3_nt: TGTGCCAGCAGCTTGAAGCGGGTTCTGGGCAATGAGCAGTTCTTC; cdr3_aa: CASSLKRVLGNEQFF
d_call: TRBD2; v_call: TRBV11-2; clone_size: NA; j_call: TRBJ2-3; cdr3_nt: TGTGCCAGCAGCTTAGGAGGCGGGGGGACGGGCACAGATACGCAGTATTTT; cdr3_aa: CASSLGGGGTGTDTQYF
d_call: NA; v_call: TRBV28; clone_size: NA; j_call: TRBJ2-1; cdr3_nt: TGTGCCAGCAGTTTTGAGGGAGTAGGACACAATGAGCAGTTCTTC; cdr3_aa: CASSFEGVGHNEQFF
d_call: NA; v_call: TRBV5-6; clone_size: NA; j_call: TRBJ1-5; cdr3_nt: TGTGCCAGCAGCTCGACGACCGGGTCCCTCGGGGAGCCCCAGCATTTT; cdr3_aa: CASSSTTGSLGEPQHF
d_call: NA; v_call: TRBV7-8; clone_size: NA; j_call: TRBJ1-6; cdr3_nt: TGTGCCAGCAGCATCACAGGGAGCTCCTATAATTCACCCCTCCACTTT; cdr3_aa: CASSITGSSYNSPLHF
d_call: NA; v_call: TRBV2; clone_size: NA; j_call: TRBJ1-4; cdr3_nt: TGTGCCAGCAAAGACAGCTTCTCCCTTCGCGAAAAACTGTTTTTT; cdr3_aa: CASKDSFSLREKLFF
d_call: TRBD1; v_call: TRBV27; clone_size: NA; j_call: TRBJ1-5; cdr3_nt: TGTGCCAGCAGTGGGGACAGGGATCAGCCCCAGCATTTT; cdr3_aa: CASSGDRDQPQHF
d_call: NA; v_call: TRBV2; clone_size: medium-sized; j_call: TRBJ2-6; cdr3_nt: TGTGCCAGCAGTGATTGGGGAGCTGGGGCCAACGTCCTGACTTTC; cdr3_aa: CASSDWGAGANVLTF
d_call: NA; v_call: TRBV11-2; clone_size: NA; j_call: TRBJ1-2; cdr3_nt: TGTGCCAGCAGTCTAGAAAGAAGAGGCTACACCTTC; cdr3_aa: CASSLERRGYTF
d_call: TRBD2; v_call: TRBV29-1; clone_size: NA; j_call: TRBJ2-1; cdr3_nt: TGCAGCGTTGAAGGCCCCGGGGGGGACTACAATGAGCAGTTCTTC; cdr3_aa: CSVEGPGGDYNEQFF
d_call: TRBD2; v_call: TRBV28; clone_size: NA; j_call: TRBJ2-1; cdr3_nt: TGTGCCAGCAGTACCCCGGGACTAGCGGGAGTCGGGCAGTTCTTC; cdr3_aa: CASSTPGLAGVGQFF
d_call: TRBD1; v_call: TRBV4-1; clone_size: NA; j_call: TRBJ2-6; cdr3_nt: TGCGCCAGCAGCCAAGAGAAGGGGGCGAAGGGGGCCAACGTCCTGACTTTC; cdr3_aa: CASSQEKGAKGANVLTF
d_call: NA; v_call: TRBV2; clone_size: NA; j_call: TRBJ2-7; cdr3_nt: TGTGCCAGCAGTGAAGCCGGGAGCTTGTACTTC; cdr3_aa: CASSEAGSLYF
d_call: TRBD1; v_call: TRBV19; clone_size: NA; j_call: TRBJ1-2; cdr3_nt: TGTGCCAGTAGTATAGATATACAGGGGAATGGCTACACCTTC; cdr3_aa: CASSIDIQGNGYTF
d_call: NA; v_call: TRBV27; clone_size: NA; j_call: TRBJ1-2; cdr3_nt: TGTGCCAGCAGTCCCGGGGAAGGACGGAGCTACACCTTC; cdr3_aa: CASSPGEGRSYTF
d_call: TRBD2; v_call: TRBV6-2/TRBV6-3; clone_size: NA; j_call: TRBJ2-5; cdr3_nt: TGTGCCAGCAGTTACCGACTAGCGGGAGGTGAGACCCAGTACTTC; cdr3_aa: CASSYRLAGGETQYF
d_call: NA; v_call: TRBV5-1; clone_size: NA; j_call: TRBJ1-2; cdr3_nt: TGCGCCAGCAGCTTGGACGGCGGAGGTGGCTACACCTTC; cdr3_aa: CASSLDGGGGYTF
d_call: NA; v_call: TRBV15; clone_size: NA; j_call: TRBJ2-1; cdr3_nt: TGTGCCACCAGCAGAGAGCTAGCGCGCAACAATGAGCAGTTCTTC; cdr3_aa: CATSRELARNNEQFF
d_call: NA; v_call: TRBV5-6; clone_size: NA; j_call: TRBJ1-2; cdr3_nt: TGTGCCAGCAGCTCAGAAATCCAGGGCGTGCTAGGGTATGGCTACACCTTC; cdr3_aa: CASSSEIQGVLGYGYTF
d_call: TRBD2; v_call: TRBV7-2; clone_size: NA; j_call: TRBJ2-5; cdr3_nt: TGTGCCAGCAGCTTAGTGTTAGCGGGGGCCCAAGAGACCCAGTACTTC; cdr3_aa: CASSLVLAGAQETQYF